This T cell receptor (beta chain) was observed in a study of blood T cell repertoires in COVID-19. A word on this clone: The same CDR3 can be traced to other DNA sequences in this sample.

Method: immunoSEQ multiplex PCR; TCRdb's copy keeps in-frame clones and lacks some. The sample gives roughly 100,000 clones, around 89% of which show up once; roughly 30% is in the top ten. V lost 2 bases, J lost 1 base, and 6 bases lay in between. The CDR3 consists of 13 residues. The material sequenced was peripheral blood. This chain joins TRBV12-3 or TRBV12-4 and TRBJ2-7, with a tentative D call TRBD1 (5 bases). The clonotype comes from a woman aged 80 or over with acute or convalescent COVID-19. The CDR3 bases are TGTGCCAGCAGTTTAAGGGGTTCCTACGAGCAGTACTTC. Protein: CASSLRGSYEQYF.